Presented here are 24 T cell receptor beta chains from one specimen sequenced in a study of blood T cell repertoires in COVID-19 (TCRdb year 2020). The method was the immunoSEQ multiplex PCR assay. Imported from immuneACCESS, the table was reduced by TCRdb to in-frame sequences with V and J called. These copies leave out some clones; in studies compared against another copy, an unresolved V gene accounts for under half, and the cause of the remainder is not known. The sample contains 60,000 to 75,000 clones, around nine tenths of them found a single time. The ten largest clones add up to around 3.7% of the sample. Sequencing was carried out using peripheral blood. These receptors were collected from a woman aged 45 to 65 with COVID-19, enrolled during active disease.

V and J are TRBV6-5 and TRBJ2-7; tentative D call: TRBD2 (6 bases). The CDR3 spans 14 residues. Germline lookup yields CDR1 MNHEY and CDR2 SVGAGI. Trimming shortened V by 5 bases and J by 2 bases, and 13 bases separated the two germline ends. CDR3 sequence reads: CASSRGDGTYEQYF. CDR3 sequence (DNA): TGTGCCAGCAGTCGCGGGGACGGTACCTACGAGCAGTACTTC.

J is TRBJ1-6 and V is TRBV19; 8 nucleotides match TRBD1. Germline lookup yields CDR1 LNHDA and CDR2 SQIVND (reference sequence). J was trimmed by 8 bases and V by 6 bases; bases with no gene match: 18. The length of the CDR3 is 18 residues. Here the CDR3 reads CASSRDRTGLVGDSPLHF. CDR3 in DNA: TGTGCCAGTAGCCGGGACAGGACCGGTTTGGTCGGTGATTCACCCCTCCACTTT.

The chain recombines TRBV28 with TRBJ1-1; possibly TRBD1 for D (6 bases). Germline CDR1 MDHEN, CDR2 SYDVKM. Trimming took off 6 bases at V and 7 bases at J, with 15 bases between the two ends. This CDR3 comprises 13 residues. The CDR3 region is CASSPGTRYEAFF. Written as DNA, the CDR3 is TGTGCCAGCAGCCCGGGGACACGCTATGAAGCTTTCTTT.

The chain carries TRBV5-1 and TRBJ1-4, with 8 bases fitting TRBD1. The CDR3 covers 15 residues. Germline trimming cut 7 bases from V and 0 bases from J; bases unmatched to any gene: 5. Germline V gene sequence: CDR1 SGHRS, CDR2 YFSETQ. In DNA form, the CDR3 reads TGCGCCAGCCGACAGGGGACCACAACTAATGAAAAACTGTTTTTT. Translation gives CASRQGTTTNEKLFF.

This clone is a singleton in its sample. The V call is TRBV6-5, the J call TRBJ2-3, with a weak D call TRBD2 (6 bases). Trimming cost V 6 bases and J 6 bases, with 16 bases left between them. The germline V gene encodes CDR1 MNHEY and CDR2 SVGAGI. The CDR3 totals 14 residues. The CDR3 bases are TGTGCCAGCAGACACGGGAGACTCCCCGATACGCAGTATTTT. It specifies CASRHGRLPDTQYF.

The gene calls are TRBV15 and TRBJ2-7, with a possible D match to TRBD1 (6 bases). Germline CDR1 LNHNV, CDR2 YYDKDF (reference sequence). The CDR3 extends over 14 amino acids. The germline V and J ends were trimmed by 3 bases and 0 bases, with 9 bases remaining between them. CDR3 in DNA: TGTGCCACCAGCAGTGCAGGGGTCTCCTACGAGCAGTACTTC. As protein: CATSSAGVSYEQYF.

This clone was recorded only once. This chain links TRBV2 with TRBJ2-7; weak D call: TRBD2 (5 bases). V was cut by 8 bases and J by 4 bases, with 12 bases left in between. The CDR3 runs 12 residues. CDR1 is SNHLY and CDR2 is FYNNEI in the germline V gene. CDR3 sequence reads: CASQLGGYEQYF. The CDR3 DNA follows: TGTGCCAGCCAGCTCGGCGGGTACGAGCAGTACTTC.

This chain links TRBV30 with TRBJ2-3, with D maybe TRBD2 (6 bases). Germline V gene lookup returns CDR1 GTSNPN and CDR2 SVGIG (reference sequence). V was cut by 0 bases and J by 5 bases, with 12 bases left in between. The CDR3 runs 14 residues. CDR3 coding DNA: TGTGCCTGGAGTGTTTCCAGGCGGGGAGATACGCAGTATTTT. It is translated as CAWSVSRRGDTQYF. Variable domain in full (rest from reference TRBV30 and TRBJ2-3): SQTIHQWPATLVQPVGSPLSLECTVEGTSNPNLYWYRQAAGRGLQLLFYSVGIGQISSEVPQNLSASRPQDRQFILSSKKLLLSDSGFYLCAWSVSRRGDTQYFGPGTRLTVL.

V gene TRBV3-1 (or the pseudogene TRBV3-2) combines with J gene TRBJ1-4; 8 bases line up with TRBD1. The length of the CDR3 is 14 residues. J lost 6 bases, V lost 4 bases, and 4 bases had no gene match. CDR1 is LGHDT, CDR2 YNNKEL, per germline (reference sequence). In nucleotides, the CDR3 is TGTGCCAGCAGCCCCGACAGGGGTTATGAAAAACTGTTTTTT. This encodes CASSPDRGYEKLFF.

The chain joins TRBV12-3 or TRBV12-4 to TRBJ1-5; D unclear. Trimming pared 8 bases from V and 1 base from J, leaving 9 bases between. This CDR3 has 13 residues. The DNA for the CDR3 is TGTGCCAGCTCCATCCAGAGCAATCAGCCCCAGCATTTT. Encoded protein: CASSIQSNQPQHF.

The V call is TRBV27, the J call TRBJ2-1; TRBD2 might be the D (5 bases). The V and J ends lost 3 bases and 7 bases respectively, with 16 bases between them. Germline V gene data show CDR1 as MNHEY and CDR2 as SMNVEV (reference sequence). The CDR3 covers 15 residues. The CDR3 loop is CASSFDGKGWNEQFF. The CDR3 nucleotides read TGTGCCAGCAGTTTCGACGGGAAAGGCTGGAATGAGCAGTTCTTC.

The chain carries TRBV30 and TRBJ2-1; D might be TRBD2 (6 bases). The ends were cut back, 3 bases at V and 7 bases at J, with 13 bases in the middle. The CDR3 runs to 13 residues. Germline-derived CDR1 and CDR2 are GTSNPN and SVGIG (reference sequence). In nucleotides, the CDR3 is TGTGCCTGGAGACTAGCCCCTGGGAATGAGCAGTTCTTC. Translated: CAWRLAPGNEQFF.

The chain is built from TRBV9 and TRBJ2-5; TRBD2 matches at 9 bases. With V trimmed by 3 bases and J by 5 bases, 8 bases remained unmatched. Per germline, CDR1 SGDLS and CDR2 YYNGEE. This CDR3 is built from 15 residues. As DNA, the CDR3 is TGTGCCAGCAGCGAGATGGCGGGAGGGAGGGAGACCCAGTACTTC. This codes for CASSEMAGGRETQYF.

This chain uses TRBV6-2 or TRBV6-3 with TRBJ2-1, with 8 bases identical to TRBD2. There are 18 residues in the CDR3. Trimming at V came to 6 bases and at J to 5 bases, leaving 18 bases not matched to a gene. Germline CDR1 and CDR2: MNHEY and SVGEGT. CDR3 loop: CASSPPQRERGLDNEQFF. Here the CDR3 DNA reads TGTGCCAGCAGCCCCCCCCAGCGGGAGCGCGGGTTGGACAATGAGCAGTTCTTC.

The V and J genes are TRBV5-6 and TRBJ2-3, with 7 bases fitting TRBD1. CDR3 length: 15 residues. CDR1 and CDR2 from the germline V gene are SGHDT and YYEEEE. The V gene end was trimmed by 3 bases and the J gene end by 2 bases; junction bases not matched to a gene: 6. CDR3 coding DNA: TGTGCCAGCAGCTCCTGGGACAGATACACAGATACGCAGTATTTT. Its translation: CASSSWDRYTDTQYF. Drawing the rest from reference TRBV5-6 and TRBJ2-3, the complete variable domain is DAGVTQSPTHLIKTRGQQVTLRCSPKSGHDTVSWYQQALGQGPQFIFQYYEEEERQRGNFPDRFSGHQFPNYSSELNVNALLLGDSALYLCASSSWDRYTDTQYFGPGTRLTVL.

The rearrangement uses TRBV28 and TRBJ1-5; TRBD1 matches 7 bases. J was trimmed by 4 bases and V by 6 bases; bases with no gene match: 0. Germline assignment: CDR1 MDHEN and CDR2 SYDVKM. CDR3 length: 12 residues. CDR3 in amino acids: CASRQGNQPQHF. The CDR3 DNA reads TGTGCCAGCAGACAGGGGAATCAGCCCCAGCATTTT. The full variable domain, completed using reference TRBV28 and TRBJ1-5, is DVKVTQSSRYLVKRTGEKVFLECVQDMDHENMFWYRQDPGLGLRLIYFSYDVKMKEKGDIPEGYSVSREKKERFSLILESASTNQTSMYLCASRQGNQPQHFGDGTRLSIL.

The chain combines TRBV2 with TRBJ2-5; weak D call: TRBD1 (6 bases). The ends were cut back, 4 bases at V and 3 bases at J, with 9 bases in the middle. CDR1 SNHLY and CDR2 FYNNEI come from the germline V gene. This CDR3 comprises 13 residues. The CDR3 DNA reads as TGTGCCAGCAGTGTAACAGGGAAAGAGACCCAGTACTTC. Translated, it gives CASSVTGKETQYF.

The CDR3 DNA sequence: TGTGCCAGCAGGCACAGGAAGGACTACGAGCAGTACTTC. Residues: CASRHRKDYEQYF. The chain carries TRBV27 and TRBJ2-7, with a possible D match to TRBD1 (5 bases). CDR1 and CDR2 (germline): MNHEY, SMNVEV (reference sequence). The V gene lost 6 bases and the J gene lost 3 bases, with 12 bases spanning the gap. The CDR3 runs 13 residues.

The gene calls are TRBV3-1 (or the pseudogene TRBV3-2) and TRBJ2-3; 7 nucleotides align to TRBD1. The length of the CDR3 is 16 residues. CDR1 and CDR2 from the germline V gene are LGHDT and YNNKEL (reference sequence). J gave up 1 base and V 4 bases, and 8 bases lay outside the gene matches. The CDR3 spells CASSPRRGLGTDTQYF. Here the CDR3 DNA reads TGTGCCAGCAGCCCCCGAAGGGGGCTGGGCACAGATACGCAGTATTTT.

J is TRBJ2-5 and V is TRBV10-3; 8 bases match TRBD1. Germline V gene lookup returns CDR1 ENHRY and CDR2 SYGVKD. The V segment lost 10 bases and the J segment 5 bases; nucleotides outside the gene matches: 9. The CDR3 runs 13 residues. The CDR3 spells CATSETGVETQYF. In nucleotides, the CDR3 is TGTGCCACTAGTGAGACAGGGGTGGAGACCCAGTACTTC.

The V and J genes are TRBV7-2 and TRBJ2-7; 8 positions agree with TRBD2. The V and J ends lost 7 bases and 5 bases, in that order; junction bases with no gene match: 4. This CDR3 is 12 amino acids long. Germline V gives CDR1 SGHTA, CDR2 FQGNSA. DNA for the CDR3: TGTGCCAGCAAGCGGGAGTACCACGAGCAGTACTTC. This codes for CASKREYHEQYF.

This sequence joins TRBV19 and TRBJ2-3; 8 bases are shared with TRBD1. This CDR3 contains 13 residues. The germline gives CDR1 LNHDA, CDR2 SQIVND (reference sequence). V was clipped by 5 bases and J by 6 bases; unmatched bases: 4. DNA for the CDR3: TGTGCCAGTAGTGCCGACAGGGGCGATACGCAGTATTTT. It is translated as CASSADRGDTQYF. The entire variable domain, with the rest obtained from reference TRBV19 and TRBJ2-3, is as follows: DGGITQSPKYLFRKEGQNVTLSCEQNLNHDAMYWYRQDPGQGLRLIYYSQIVNDFQKGDIAEGYSVSREKKESFPLTVTSAQKNPTAFYLCASSADRGDTQYFGPGTRLTVL.

The V call is TRBV4-3, the J call TRBJ2-3; TRBD2 agrees at 10 bases. This CDR3 is 16 amino acids long. V lost 1 base and J lost 4; bases outside the gene matches: 5. Germline V CDR1 and CDR2: LGHNA, YSLEER. In DNA form, the CDR3 reads TGCGCCAGCAGCCAAGTTCACCTAGCGGGAGCAGATACGCAGTATTTT. Translated: CASSQVHLAGADTQYF.

The chain employs TRBV24-1 and TRBJ2-2; D uncertain. Germline V gives CDR1 KGHDR, CDR2 SFDVKD. Trimming left V 0 bases short and J 6 bases short, with 4 bases between. This CDR3 is built from 13 residues. In DNA form, the CDR3 reads TGTGCCACCAGTGATTTGCGGGCCGGGGAGCTGTTTTTT. Amino acids: CATSDLRAGELFF.